In this sample, the clone carrying this TCR beta chain turned up once. The table came from immunoSEQ multiplex PCR; TCRdb's copy has only in-frame clones and leaves some out. The table has some 34,000 clones, 85% to 95% seen once. The data stem from a study of T cells in tuberculosis. The CDR3 length is 13 residues. V shed 3 bases, J shed 5 bases, and the junction held 3 bases outside the gene matches. CDR1 is SNHLY, CDR2 FYNNEI, per germline. This rearrangement joins TRBV2 to TRBJ1-2; 7 nucleotides agree with TRBD1. Source material: PBMCs. This TCR was recovered from a donor between 10 and 35 years old with latent tuberculosis or without tuberculosis infection. Some clones in this sample may be carry-over from other donors' samples. CDR3 region: CASSDDRVYGYTF. CDR3 nucleotide sequence: TGTGCCAGCAGTGATGACAGGGTTTATGGCTACACCTTC.